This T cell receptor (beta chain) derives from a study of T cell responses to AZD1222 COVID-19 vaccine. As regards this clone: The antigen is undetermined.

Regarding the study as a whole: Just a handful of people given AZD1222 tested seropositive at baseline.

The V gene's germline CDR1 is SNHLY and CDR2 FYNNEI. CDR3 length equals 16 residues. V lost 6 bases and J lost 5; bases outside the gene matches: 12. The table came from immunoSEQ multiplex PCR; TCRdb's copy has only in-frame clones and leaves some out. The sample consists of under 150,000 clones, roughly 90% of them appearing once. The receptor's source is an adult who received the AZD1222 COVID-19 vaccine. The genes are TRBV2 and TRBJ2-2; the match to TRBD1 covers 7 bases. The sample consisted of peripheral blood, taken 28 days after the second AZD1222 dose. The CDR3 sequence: CASRSGGASRTGELFF. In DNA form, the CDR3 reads TGTGCCAGCAGATCAGGGGGAGCTTCTCGTACCGGGGAGCTGTTTTTT.